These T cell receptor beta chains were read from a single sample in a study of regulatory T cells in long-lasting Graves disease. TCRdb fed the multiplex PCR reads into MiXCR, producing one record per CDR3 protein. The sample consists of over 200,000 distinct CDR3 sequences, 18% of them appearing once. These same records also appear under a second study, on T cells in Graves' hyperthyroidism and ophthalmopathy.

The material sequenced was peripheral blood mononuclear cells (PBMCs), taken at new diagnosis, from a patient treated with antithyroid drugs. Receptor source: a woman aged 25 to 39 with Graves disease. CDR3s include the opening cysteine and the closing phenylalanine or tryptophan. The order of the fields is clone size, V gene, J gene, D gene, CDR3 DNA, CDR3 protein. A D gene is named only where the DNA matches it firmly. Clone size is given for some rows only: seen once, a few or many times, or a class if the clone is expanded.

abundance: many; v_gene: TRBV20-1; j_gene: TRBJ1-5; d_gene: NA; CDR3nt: TGCAGTGCTATCTCGGACGACAATCTACTTATTTTTTCCCAGCATTTT; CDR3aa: CSAISDDNLLIFSQHF
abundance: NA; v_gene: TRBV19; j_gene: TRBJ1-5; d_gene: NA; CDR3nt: TGTGCCAGTAGTATAAACCCGACAGGAGCAAATCAGCCCCAGCATTTT; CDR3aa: CASSINPTGANQPQHF
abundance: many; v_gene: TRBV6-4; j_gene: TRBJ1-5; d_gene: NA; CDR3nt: TGTGCCAGCATGATTCGACAGCCCCAGCATTTT; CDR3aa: CASMIRQPQHF
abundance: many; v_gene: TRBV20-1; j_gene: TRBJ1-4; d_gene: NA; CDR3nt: TGCAGTGCTAGGGCCGGGACCGACGAAGGAAAACTGTTTTTT; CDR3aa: CSARAGTDEGKLFF
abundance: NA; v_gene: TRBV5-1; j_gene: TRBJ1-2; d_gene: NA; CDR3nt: TGCGCCAGCAGCTTGGCACCGGGAAATGGCTACACCTTC; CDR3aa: CASSLAPGNGYTF
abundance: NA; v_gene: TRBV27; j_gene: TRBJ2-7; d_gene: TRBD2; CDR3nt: TGTGCCAGCAGTCCTCTACGAGCGGGGGGGCGAGAGCAGTACTTC; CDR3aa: CASSPLRAGGREQYF
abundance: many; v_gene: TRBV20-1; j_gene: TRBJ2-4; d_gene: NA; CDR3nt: TGCAGTGCGCGGACCCGGGACGTTGTTGGGGTAGCCAAAAACATTCAGTACTTC; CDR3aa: CSARTRDVVGVAKNIQYF
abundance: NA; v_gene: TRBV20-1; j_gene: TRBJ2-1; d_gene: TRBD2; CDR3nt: TGCTCCCTTCCGGGACTAGCGTCTGACTCCTACAATGAGCAGTTCTTC; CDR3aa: CSLPGLASDSYNEQFF
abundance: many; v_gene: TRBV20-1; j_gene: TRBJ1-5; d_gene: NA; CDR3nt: TGCAGTGCTAGATCGGGTGGTCCCAATCAGCCCCAGCATTTT; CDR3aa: CSARSGGPNQPQHF
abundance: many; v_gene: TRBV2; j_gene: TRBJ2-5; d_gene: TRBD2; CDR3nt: TGTGCCAGCATGTTGGGACTAGCAACAGAGACCCAGTACTTC; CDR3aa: CASMLGLATETQYF
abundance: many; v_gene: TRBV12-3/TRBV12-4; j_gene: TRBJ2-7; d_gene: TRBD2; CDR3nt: TGTGCCAGCCAACCGGGACTAGCGGGGCAGGAGCAGTACTTC; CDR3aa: CASQPGLAGQEQYF
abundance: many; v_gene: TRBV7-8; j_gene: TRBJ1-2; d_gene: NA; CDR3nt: TGTGCCAGCAGCCCAAAGGCCAGGGCCCGGGGTGGCTACACCTTC; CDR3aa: CASSPKARARGGYTF
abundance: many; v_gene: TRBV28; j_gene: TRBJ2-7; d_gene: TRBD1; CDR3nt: TGTGCCAGCAGTTTAACAGGGGCTGCTGGCGAGCAGTACTTC; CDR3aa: CASSLTGAAGEQYF
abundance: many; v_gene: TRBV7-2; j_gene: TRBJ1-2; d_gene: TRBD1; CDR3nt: TGTGCCAGCAGCCCACAGGGGGACTATGGCTACACCTTC; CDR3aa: CASSPQGDYGYTF